One sample yielded the 26 T cell receptor beta chains listed below, sequenced in a study of blood T cell repertoires in COVID-19. Here immunoSEQ multiplex PCR was the method, and the copy in TCRdb shows in-frame clones only, minus some. The profile covers 200,000 to 250,000 clones, with approximately 90% appearing a single time and 3.5% to 5% taken by the ten largest. Specimen: PBMCs or T cells enriched from blood (not recorded which). The receptors derive from a woman in her twenties or thirties who had recovered from COVID-19.

The chain carries TRBV7-9 and TRBJ1-4; D call uncertain. The CDR3 contains 14 residues. CDR1 is SEHNR, CDR2 FQNEAQ, per germline (reference sequence). Trimming left V 5 bases short and J 10 bases short, with 17 bases between. CDR3 nucleotides: TGTGCCAGCAGCCCCCCCAATGGCGAGGTAAAACTGTTTTTT. Amino acid sequence: CASSPPNGEVKLFF.

The genes are TRBV20-1 and TRBJ2-3; tentative D call: TRBD2 (5 bases). From germline, CDR1 is DFQATT and CDR2 SNEGSKA (reference sequence). The V and J ends lost 3 bases and 14 bases respectively, with 18 bases between them. The CDR3 sequence is 12 residues long. CDR3 loop: CSASIRGSQRYF. The DNA of the CDR3 is TGCAGTGCTAGTATTCGGGGTTCCCAGCGGTATTTT.

V and J are TRBV9 and TRBJ2-2; 9 positions match TRBD2. Losses at the gene ends were 2 bases for V and 2 bases for J; bases not matched to a gene: 7. Germline V gene lookup returns CDR1 SGDLS and CDR2 YYNGEE. The CDR3 contains 17 residues. In DNA form, the CDR3 reads TGTGCCAGCAGCGTTTTTGGGACTAGCTACAACACCGGGGAGCTGTTTTTT. Its protein product is CASSVFGTSYNTGELFF.

The rearrangement links TRBV19 to TRBJ2-5, with 12 nucleotides matching TRBD2. Germline V gene sequence: CDR1 LNHDA, CDR2 SQIVND (reference sequence). The CDR3 runs 16 residues. Losses at the gene ends were 6 bases for V and 4 bases for J; bases not matched to a gene: 9. The CDR3 loop reads CASRTSGSSLVETQYF. The CDR3 bases are TGTGCCAGTAGGACTAGCGGGAGTTCCTTGGTAGAGACCCAGTACTTC.

The sample holds one count of this clone. This chain uses TRBV21-1 with TRBJ2-3; the table calls TRBD1, which could not be checked here. TRBV21-1 is tagged as a pseudogene. This CDR3 region has 14 residues. The chain's CDR3 is CASSRDGQADTQYF. The CDR3 DNA sequence: TGTGCCAGCAGTCGCGATGGACAGGCAGATACGCAGTATTTT.

This sequence joins TRBV2 and TRBJ2-5, with D tentatively TRBD1 (5 bases). CDR3 length: 15 residues. V was trimmed by 6 bases and J by 4 bases, leaving 18 bases between them. Germline loops: CDR1 SNHLY, CDR2 FYNNEI. The CDR3 bases are TGTGCCAGCAGCCACAGGCCCTACGGCCGAGAGACCCAGTACTTC. Its translation is CASSHRPYGRETQYF.

V usage is TRBV28 and J usage is TRBJ2-7, with 10 bases fitting TRBD1. Germline trimming cut 10 bases from V and 6 bases from J; bases unmatched to any gene: 3. Germline CDR1 and CDR2: MDHEN and SYDVKM. The CDR3 sequence is 11 residues long. The CDR3 loop reads CATRTGGEQYF. The DNA of the CDR3 is TGTGCCACCCGGACAGGGGGCGAGCAGTACTTC.

V usage is TRBV7-8 and J usage is TRBJ2-1, with 7 positions matching TRBD2. V lost 8 bases to trimming and J lost 4 bases; unmatched junction nucleotides: 20. Per germline, CDR1 SGHVS and CDR2 FQNEAQ. The CDR3 consists of 18 residues. CDR3 in amino acids: CASQLRRVAGVTYNEQFF. The DNA of the CDR3 is TGTGCCAGCCAGCTTAGAAGGGTTGCGGGAGTAACGTACAATGAGCAGTTCTTC.

This chain joins TRBV19 and TRBJ2-1; no clear D. The CDR3 contains 14 residues. Germline-derived CDR1 and CDR2 are LNHDA and SQIVND (reference sequence). The V and J ends lost 1 base and 3 bases respectively, with 7 bases between them. CDR3 in amino acids: CASSIGADYNEQFF. The CDR3 DNA follows: TGTGCCAGTAGTATAGGGGCAGACTACAATGAGCAGTTCTTC.

The J gene is TRBJ1-4, the V gene TRBV28, with 8 nucleotides matching TRBD1. Germline trimming cut 6 bases from V and 13 bases from J; bases unmatched to any gene: 7. The CDR3 is 12 amino acids. Germline V CDR1 and CDR2: MDHEN, SYDVKM. CDR3 coding DNA: TGTGCCAGCAGACCTCCCGGGACAGGACTGTTTTTT. Its translation: CASRPPGTGLFF.

J is TRBJ1-2 and V is TRBV5-4, with D possibly matching TRBD1 (6 bases). V lost 2 bases, J lost 4 bases, and 12 bases lay in between. The germline V gene encodes CDR1 SGHNT and CDR2 YYREEE (reference sequence). The CDR3 is 14 amino acids. The CDR3 coding sequence is TGTGCCAGCAGCTTCCGGGACACCGTCTATGGCTACACCTTC. Translation: CASSFRDTVYGYTF. Together with reference TRBV5-4 and TRBJ1-2, the CDR3 gives the full variable domain: ETGVTQSPTHLIKTRGQQVTLRCSSQSGHNTVSWYQQALGQGPQFIFQYYREEENGRGNFPPRFSGLQFPNYSSELNVNALELDDSALYLCASSFRDTVYGYTFGSGTRLTVV.

This clone was observed a single time. The V call is TRBV19, the J call TRBJ1-2; 9 positions agree with TRBD1. CDR3 length: 13 amino acids. Germline CDR1 is LNHDA and CDR2 is SQIVND (reference sequence). Trimming cost V 7 bases and J 8 bases; bases outside gene matches: 8. CDR3: CASIRGQGYGYTF. DNA for the CDR3: TGTGCCAGTATACGGGGACAGGGATACGGCTACACCTTC.

The chain employs TRBV29-1 and TRBJ1-2, with D unclear. This CDR3 spans 14 amino acids. V lost 3 bases to trimming and J lost 4 bases, with 15 bases between them. CDR1 is SQVTM and CDR2 is ANQGSEA in the germline V gene. The CDR3 bases are TGCAGCGTTGATTCGGGGAGGGATGGCTATGGCTACACCTTC. Translated: CSVDSGRDGYGYTF.

V and J are TRBV7-8 and TRBJ1-1, with D unclear. V was shortened by 5 bases and J by 4 bases, with 11 bases between the two germline ends. The CDR3 loop spans 13 amino acids. Germline V gives CDR1 SGHVS, CDR2 FQNEAQ. CDR3 amino acids: CASSLRLGTEAFF. The CDR3 DNA is TGTGCCAGCAGCCTAAGACTCGGCACTGAAGCTTTCTTT. The full variable domain, rest sourced from reference TRBV7-8 and TRBJ1-1, is GAGVSQSPRYKVAKRGQDVALRCDPISGHVSLFWYQQALGQGPEFLTYFQNEAQLDKSGLPSDRFFAERPEGSVSTLKIQRTQQEDSAVYLCASSLRLGTEAFFGQGTRLTVV.

The gene calls are TRBV12-3 or TRBV12-4 and TRBJ1-2; D possibly corresponds to TRBD1 (5 bases). V was pared by 5 bases and J by 8 bases, with 15 bases between. The CDR3 spans 13 residues. As DNA, the CDR3 is TGTGCCAGCAGTCGGGACGGGAGGAGAGGCTACACCTTC. Residues: CASSRDGRRGYTF.

The chain combines TRBV19 with TRBJ2-7, with TRBD2 matching over 9 bases. V was pared by 3 bases and J by 3 bases, with 3 bases of the junction left unmatched. The V gene's germline CDR1 is LNHDA and CDR2 SQIVND (reference sequence). The CDR3 extends over 14 amino acids. Written as DNA, the CDR3 is TGTGCCAGTAGTATCCAAGCGGGAGGCTACGAGCAGTACTTC. This codes for CASSIQAGGYEQYF.

This chain links TRBV4-3 with TRBJ2-5; TRBD1 matches 12 bases. The CDR3 covers 17 residues. J was trimmed by 5 bases and V by 1 base; bases with no gene match: 8. The germline V gene has CDR1 LGHNA and CDR2 YSLEER. The DNA for the CDR3 is TGCGCCAGCAGCCAAGGAGGGACAGGGGGCGCAATGGAGACCCAGTACTTC. Its translation is CASSQGGTGGAMETQYF.

This clone occurred once. Other nucleotide sequences from this sample produce the same CDR3. V is TRBV9 and J is TRBJ2-7; TRBD1 is a possible D gene (6 bases). CDR3 length: 13 amino acids. CDR1 is SGDLS, CDR2 YYNGEE, per germline. V lost 4 bases and J 3 bases, leaving 11 bases between the germline ends. Here the CDR3 DNA reads TGTGCCAGCAGCCCCAGGGGCAGCTACGAGCAGTACTTC. The encoded protein is CASSPRGSYEQYF.

This chain connects TRBV19 to TRBJ2-5, with D maybe TRBD2 (5 bases). In germline, CDR1 is LNHDA, CDR2 SQIVND (reference sequence). Trimming took off 9 bases at V and 0 bases at J, with 11 bases between the two ends. The CDR3 loop spans 13 amino acids. The CDR3 reads CASASGYQETQYF. CDR3 in DNA: TGTGCCAGCGCCTCGGGGTACCAAGAGACCCAGTACTTC. The whole variable domain, filled in from reference TRBV19 and TRBJ2-5, reads DGGITQSPKYLFRKEGQNVTLSCEQNLNHDAMYWYRQDPGQGLRLIYYSQIVNDFQKGDIAEGYSVSREKKESFPLTVTSAQKNPTAFYLCASASGYQETQYFGPGTRLLVL.

CDR3 region: CASSPGQGWVVSYNEQFF. DNA for the CDR3: TGTGCCAGCAGCCCGGGACAGGGGTGGGTGGTCTCCTACAATGAGCAGTTCTTC. The gene calls are TRBV6-2 or TRBV6-3 and TRBJ2-1, with 10 bases lining up with TRBD1. Trimming at V came to 6 bases and at J to 0 bases, leaving 11 bases not matched to a gene. The germline gives CDR1 MNHEY, CDR2 SVGEGT. This CDR3 spans 18 amino acids.

J is TRBJ1-4 and V is TRBV28; 7 positions match TRBD1. This CDR3 has 15 amino acids. The J segment lost 6 bases and the V segment lost 6 bases, leaving 10 bases of the junction unmatched. Germline values: CDR1 MDHEN, CDR2 SYDVKM. In nucleotides, the CDR3 is TGTGCCAGCAGGTTCCCGGGACAGATGCATGAAAAACTGTTTTTT. It is translated as CASRFPGQMHEKLFF.

The DNA for the CDR3 is TGTGCCAGCAGTTACTCGAATTCGAGGGGGAATGAAAAACTGTTTTTT. This translates into CASSYSNSRGNEKLFF. The chain employs TRBV6-5 and TRBJ1-4; TRBD1 might be the D (6 bases). Trimming pared 0 bases from V and 5 bases from J, leaving 13 bases between. The V gene's germline CDR1 is MNHEY and CDR2 SVGAGI. The CDR3 is made up of 16 amino acids.

The table lists this clone with a few counts. This CDR3 reads CASSPTQGLGETQYF. The CDR3 DNA sequence: TGTGCCAGCAGCCCCACTCAGGGGCTGGGAGAGACCCAGTACTTC. The rearrangement links TRBV7-6 to TRBJ2-5; a possible D gene is TRBD1 (6 bases). Germline lookup yields CDR1 SGHVS and CDR2 FNYEAQ. The CDR3 runs 15 residues. The V and J ends lost 5 bases and 4 bases respectively, with 17 bases between them.

This CDR3 reads CASRSDRVYTF. CDR3 nucleotides: TGTGCCAGCCGTTCGGACAGAGTTTACACCTTC. The gene calls are TRBV6-5 and TRBJ1-2, with a weak D call TRBD1 (6 bases). V shed 8 bases and J shed 11 bases, with 15 bases lying between them. Looked up from germline, CDR1 is MNHEY and CDR2 is SVGAGI. This CDR3 is built from 11 residues.

CDR3 residues: CASSWTTGGNTEAFF. CDR3 nucleotide sequence: TGTGCCAGCAGTTGGACGACAGGGGGCAACACTGAAGCTTTCTTT. V and J are TRBV6-5 and TRBJ1-1; TRBD1 agrees at 10 bases. V gave up 4 bases and J gave up 2 bases; unmatched junction bases: 4. The length of the CDR3 is 15 residues. Germline-derived CDR1 and CDR2 are MNHEY and SVGAGI.

The chain employs TRBV21-1 and TRBJ1-3; the D call in the table, TRBD1, was not verified against the DNA. TRBV21-1 is an annotated pseudogene. CDR3 length: 14 residues. The CDR3 is CASGPRYQGNTIYF. The CDR3, as DNA: TGTGCCAGCGGCCCCAGGTATCAGGGAAACACCATATATTTT.